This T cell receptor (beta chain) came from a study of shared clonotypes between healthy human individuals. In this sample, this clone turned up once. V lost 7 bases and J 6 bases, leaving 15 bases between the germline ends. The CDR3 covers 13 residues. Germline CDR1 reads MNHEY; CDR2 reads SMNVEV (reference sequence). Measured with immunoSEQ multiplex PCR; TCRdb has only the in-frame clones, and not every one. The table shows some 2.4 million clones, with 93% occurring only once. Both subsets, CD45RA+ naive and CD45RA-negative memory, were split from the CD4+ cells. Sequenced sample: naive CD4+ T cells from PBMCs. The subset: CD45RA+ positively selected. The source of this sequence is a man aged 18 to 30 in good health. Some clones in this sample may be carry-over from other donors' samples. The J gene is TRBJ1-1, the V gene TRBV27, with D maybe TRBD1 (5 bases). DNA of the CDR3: TGTGCCAGCACCCCACGACGGGACTCTGAAGCTTTCTTT. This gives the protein CASTPRRDSEAFF.